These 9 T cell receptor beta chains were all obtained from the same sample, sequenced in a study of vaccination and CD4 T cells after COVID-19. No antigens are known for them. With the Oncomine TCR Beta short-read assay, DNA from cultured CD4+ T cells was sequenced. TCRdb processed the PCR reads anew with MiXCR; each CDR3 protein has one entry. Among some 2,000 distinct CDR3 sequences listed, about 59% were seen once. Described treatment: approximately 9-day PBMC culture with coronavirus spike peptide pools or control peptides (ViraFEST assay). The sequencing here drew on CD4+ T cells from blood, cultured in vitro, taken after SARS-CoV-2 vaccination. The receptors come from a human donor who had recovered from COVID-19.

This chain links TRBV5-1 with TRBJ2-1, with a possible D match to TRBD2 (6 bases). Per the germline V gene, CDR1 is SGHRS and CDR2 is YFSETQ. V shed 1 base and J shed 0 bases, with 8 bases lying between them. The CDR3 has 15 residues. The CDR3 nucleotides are TGCGCCAGCAGCTTGATCGGGAGCTCCTACAATGAGCAGTTCTTC. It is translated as CASSLIGSSYNEQFF. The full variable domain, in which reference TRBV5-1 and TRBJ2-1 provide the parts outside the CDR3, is KAGVTQTPRYLIKTRGQQVTLSCSPISGHRSVSWYQQTPGQGLQFLFEYFSETQRNKGNFPGRFSGRQFSNSRSEMNVSTLELGDSALYLCASSLIGSSYNEQFFGPGTRLTVL.

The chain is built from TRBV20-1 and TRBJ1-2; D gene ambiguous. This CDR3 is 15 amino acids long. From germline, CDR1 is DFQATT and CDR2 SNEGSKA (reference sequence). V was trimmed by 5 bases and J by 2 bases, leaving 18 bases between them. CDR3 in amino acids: CSAGLRQRSNYGYTF. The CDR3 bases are TGCAGTGCTGGGTTACGGCAACGATCAAACTATGGCTACACCTTC.

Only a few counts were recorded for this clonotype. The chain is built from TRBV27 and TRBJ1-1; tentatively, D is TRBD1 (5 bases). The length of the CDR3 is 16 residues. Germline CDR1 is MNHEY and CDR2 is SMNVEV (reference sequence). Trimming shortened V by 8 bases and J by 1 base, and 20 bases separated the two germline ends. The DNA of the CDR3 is TGTGCCAGCGGCCTAACAGGAGACGAGTGGAACACTGAAGCTTTCTTT. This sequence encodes CASGLTGDEWNTEAFF.

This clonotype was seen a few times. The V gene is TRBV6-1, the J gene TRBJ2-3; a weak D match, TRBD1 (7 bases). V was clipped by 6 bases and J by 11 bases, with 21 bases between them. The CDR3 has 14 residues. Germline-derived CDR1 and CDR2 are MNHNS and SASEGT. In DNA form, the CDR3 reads TGTGCCAGCAGGCGGGGACAGAACTTGTACGGGCAGTATTTT. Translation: CASRRGQNLYGQYF.

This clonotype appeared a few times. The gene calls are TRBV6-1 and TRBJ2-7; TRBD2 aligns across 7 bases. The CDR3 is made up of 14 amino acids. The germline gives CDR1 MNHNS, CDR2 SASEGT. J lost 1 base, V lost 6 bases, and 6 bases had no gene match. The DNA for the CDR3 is TGTGCCAGCAGCCTAGCGGTCTTATCCTACGAGCAGTACTTC. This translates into CASSLAVLSYEQYF.

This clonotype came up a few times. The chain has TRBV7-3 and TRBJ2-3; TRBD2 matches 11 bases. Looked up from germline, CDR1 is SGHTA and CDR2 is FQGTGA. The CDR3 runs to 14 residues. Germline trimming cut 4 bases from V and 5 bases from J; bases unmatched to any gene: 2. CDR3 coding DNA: TGTGCCAGCAGCTCAGGACTAGCGGGAGATACGCAGTATTTT. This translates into CASSSGLAGDTQYF.

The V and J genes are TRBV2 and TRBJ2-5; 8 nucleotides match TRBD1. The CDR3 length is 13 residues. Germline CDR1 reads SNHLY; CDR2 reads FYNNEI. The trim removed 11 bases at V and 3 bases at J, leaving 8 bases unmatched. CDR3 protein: CASNGQGKETQYF. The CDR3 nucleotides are TGTGCCTCCAACGGACAGGGAAAAGAGACCCAGTACTTC.

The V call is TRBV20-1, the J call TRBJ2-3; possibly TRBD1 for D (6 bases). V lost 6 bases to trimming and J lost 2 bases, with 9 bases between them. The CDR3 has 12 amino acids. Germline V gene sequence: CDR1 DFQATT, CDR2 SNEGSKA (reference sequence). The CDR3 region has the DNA TGCAGTGCCAGACAGGTCACAGATACGCAGTATTTT. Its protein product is CSARQVTDTQYF.

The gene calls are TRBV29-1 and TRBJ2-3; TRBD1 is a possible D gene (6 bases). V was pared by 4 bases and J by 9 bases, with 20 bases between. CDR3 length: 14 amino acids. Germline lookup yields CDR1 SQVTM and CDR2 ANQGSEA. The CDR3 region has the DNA TGCAGCGTTGGGGGGCTAGTTTTGAGTCCAACGCAGTATTTT. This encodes CSVGGLVLSPTQYF.